At least ten counts were recorded for the clone carrying this TCR beta chain. Germline is not matched at one junction end, which may reflect a read error. Relying on iRepertoire HTBI primers and Arm-PCR of CDR3 regions, the team built TCR beta libraries. Per the original data handling: The samples included 60 to 75 TRBV and 14 to 15 TRBJ segments. TCRdb independently ran MiXCR on the multiplex PCR reads; one entry per CDR3 protein. The V and J calls reflect TCRdb's pipeline rather than the authors' work. Among fewer than 500,000 distinct CDR3 sequences listed, around 15% were seen once. The source of the sample is a study of regulatory T cells in long-lasting Graves disease. CDR1 and CDR2 (germline): SSHAT, FNYEAQ (reference sequence). The CDR3 contains 15 residues. The time point is: newly diagnosed GD, antithyroid drugs for less than 3 months. Extracted RNA from PBMCs served as the source of the TCR library.

These records were also assigned to another study, of T cells in Graves' hyperthyroidism and ophthalmopathy.

Sample: peripheral blood mononuclear cells (PBMCs), taken at new diagnosis, from a patient treated with antithyroid drugs. This clonotype originated in a man aged 35-49 years with Graves disease. This rearrangement joins TRBV7-7 to TRBJ2-1; 8 bases agree with TRBD2. The CDR3 sequence is CASSSGTRMMDEQFF. The DNA of the CDR3 is TGTGCTAGCAGCTCCGGGACTAGGATGATGGATGAGCAGTTCTTC.